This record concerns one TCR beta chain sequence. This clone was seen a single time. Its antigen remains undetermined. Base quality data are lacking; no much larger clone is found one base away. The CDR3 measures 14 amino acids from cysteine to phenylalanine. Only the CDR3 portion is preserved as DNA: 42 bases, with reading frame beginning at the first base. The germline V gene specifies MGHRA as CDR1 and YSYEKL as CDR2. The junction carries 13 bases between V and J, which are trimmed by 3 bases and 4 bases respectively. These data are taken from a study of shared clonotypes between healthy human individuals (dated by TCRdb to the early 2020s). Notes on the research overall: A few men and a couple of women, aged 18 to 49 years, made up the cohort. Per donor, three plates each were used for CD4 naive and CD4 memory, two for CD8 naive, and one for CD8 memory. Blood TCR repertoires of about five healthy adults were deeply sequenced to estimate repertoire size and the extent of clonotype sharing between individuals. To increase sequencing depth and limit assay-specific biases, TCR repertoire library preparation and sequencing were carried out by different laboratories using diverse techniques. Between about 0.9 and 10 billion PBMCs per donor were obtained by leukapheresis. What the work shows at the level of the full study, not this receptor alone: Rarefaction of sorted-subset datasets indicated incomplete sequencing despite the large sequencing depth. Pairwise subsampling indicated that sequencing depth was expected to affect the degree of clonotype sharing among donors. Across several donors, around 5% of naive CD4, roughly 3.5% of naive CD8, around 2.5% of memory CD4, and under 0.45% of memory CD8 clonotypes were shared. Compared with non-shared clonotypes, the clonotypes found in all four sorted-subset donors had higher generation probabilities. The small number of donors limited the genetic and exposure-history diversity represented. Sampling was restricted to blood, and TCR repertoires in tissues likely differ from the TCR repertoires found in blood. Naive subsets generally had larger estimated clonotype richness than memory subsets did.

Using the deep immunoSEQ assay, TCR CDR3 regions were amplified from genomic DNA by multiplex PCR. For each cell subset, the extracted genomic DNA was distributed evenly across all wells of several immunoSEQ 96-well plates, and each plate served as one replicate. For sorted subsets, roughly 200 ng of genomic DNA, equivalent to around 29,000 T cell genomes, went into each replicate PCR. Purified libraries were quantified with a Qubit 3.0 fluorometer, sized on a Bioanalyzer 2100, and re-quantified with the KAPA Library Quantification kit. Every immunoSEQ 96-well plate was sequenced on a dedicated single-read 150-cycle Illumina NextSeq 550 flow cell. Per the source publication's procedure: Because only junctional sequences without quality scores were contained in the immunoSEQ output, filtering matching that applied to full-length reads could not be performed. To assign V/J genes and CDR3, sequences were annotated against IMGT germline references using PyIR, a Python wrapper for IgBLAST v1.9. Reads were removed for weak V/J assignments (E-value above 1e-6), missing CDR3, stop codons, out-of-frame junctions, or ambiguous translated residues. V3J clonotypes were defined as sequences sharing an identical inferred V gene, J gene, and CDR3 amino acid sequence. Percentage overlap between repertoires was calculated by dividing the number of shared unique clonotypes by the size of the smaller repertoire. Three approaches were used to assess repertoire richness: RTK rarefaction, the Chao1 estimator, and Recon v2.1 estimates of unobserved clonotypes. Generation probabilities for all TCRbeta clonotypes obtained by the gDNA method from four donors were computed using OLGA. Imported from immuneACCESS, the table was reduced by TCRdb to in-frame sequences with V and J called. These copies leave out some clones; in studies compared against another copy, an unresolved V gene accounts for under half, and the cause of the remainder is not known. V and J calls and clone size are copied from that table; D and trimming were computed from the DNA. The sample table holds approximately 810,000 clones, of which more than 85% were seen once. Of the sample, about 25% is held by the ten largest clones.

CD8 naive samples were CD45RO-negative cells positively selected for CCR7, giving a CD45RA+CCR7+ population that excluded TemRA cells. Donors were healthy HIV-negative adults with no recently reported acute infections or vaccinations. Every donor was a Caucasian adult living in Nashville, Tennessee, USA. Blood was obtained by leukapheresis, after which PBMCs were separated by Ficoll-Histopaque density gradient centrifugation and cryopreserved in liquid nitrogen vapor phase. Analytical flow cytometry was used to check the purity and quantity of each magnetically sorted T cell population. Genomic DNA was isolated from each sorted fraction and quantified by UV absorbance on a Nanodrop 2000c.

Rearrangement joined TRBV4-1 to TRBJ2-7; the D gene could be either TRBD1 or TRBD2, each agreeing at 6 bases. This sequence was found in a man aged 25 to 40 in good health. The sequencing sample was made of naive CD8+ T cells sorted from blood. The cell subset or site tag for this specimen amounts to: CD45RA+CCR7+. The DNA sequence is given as TGCGCCAGCAGCCAGCAGAGAGGGGGGTACGAGCAGTACTTC. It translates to CASSQQRGGYEQYF.